This T cell receptor (beta chain) was profiled in a study of beta chain features in type 1 diabetes. V was cut by 3 bases and J by 5 bases, with 12 bases left in between. CDR1 and CDR2 (germline): SGDLS, YYNGEE. CDR3 length equals 13 residues. This clone was recorded a few times. Its target is not known. Whole-study findings and limits: Whether TCRB rearrangement is influenced by HLA type was left unresolved in this analysis. Patients with type 1 diabetes carried fewer insertions and had more deletions at their VDJ junctions.

TCRB transcripts that were expressed got sequenced, as all of the isolated RNA had been reverse transcribed. Measured with immunoSEQ multiplex PCR; TCRdb has only the in-frame clones, and not every one. Among roughly 400,000 clones listed, about 15% were seen once. This TCR was recovered from a man younger than 40 in good health. Input material: naive CD4+ T cells from blood. The chain carries TRBV9 and TRBJ2-7, with D unresolved. The CDR3 sequence is CASSALGSHEQYF. The CDR3 DNA follows: TGTGCCAGCAGCGCGTTGGGTTCCCACGAGCAGTACTTC.